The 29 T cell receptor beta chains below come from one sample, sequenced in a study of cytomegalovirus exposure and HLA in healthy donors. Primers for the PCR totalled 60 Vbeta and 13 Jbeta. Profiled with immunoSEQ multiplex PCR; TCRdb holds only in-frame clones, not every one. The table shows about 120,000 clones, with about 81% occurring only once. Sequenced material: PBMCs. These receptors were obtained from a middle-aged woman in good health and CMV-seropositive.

The CDR3 coding sequence is TGCGCCAGCAGCCAAGAAGTCGGGAGCCTCTCCGAGCAGTACTTC. This gives the protein CASSQEVGSLSEQYF. The gene calls are TRBV4-3 and TRBJ2-7; possibly TRBD2 for D (6 bases). The V end lost 0 bases, the J end lost 6 bases, and 15 bases lay between the germline ends. The CDR3 covers 15 residues. Per the germline V gene, CDR1 is LGHNA and CDR2 is YSLEER.

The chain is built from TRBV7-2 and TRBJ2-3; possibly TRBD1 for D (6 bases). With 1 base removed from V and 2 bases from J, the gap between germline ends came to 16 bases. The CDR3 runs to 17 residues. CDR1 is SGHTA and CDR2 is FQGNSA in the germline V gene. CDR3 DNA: TGTGCCAGCAGCTTAGTAGGGGGTACAATTCCCACAGATACGCAGTATTTT. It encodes CASSLVGGTIPTDTQYF.

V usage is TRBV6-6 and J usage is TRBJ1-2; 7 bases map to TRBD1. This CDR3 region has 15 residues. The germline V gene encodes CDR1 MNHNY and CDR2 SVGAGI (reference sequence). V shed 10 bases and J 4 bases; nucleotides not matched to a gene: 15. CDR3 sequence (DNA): TGTGCCATCCAACCCGACAGGGAAGTTGCCTATGGCTACACCTTC. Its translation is CAIQPDREVAYGYTF.

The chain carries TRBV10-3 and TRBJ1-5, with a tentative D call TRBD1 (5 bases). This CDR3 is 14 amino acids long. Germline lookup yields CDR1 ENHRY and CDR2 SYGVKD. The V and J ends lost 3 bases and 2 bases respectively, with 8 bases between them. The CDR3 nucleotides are TGTGCCATCAGTGAAGGGGAAGGCAATCAGCCCCAGCATTTT. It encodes CAISEGEGNQPQHF.

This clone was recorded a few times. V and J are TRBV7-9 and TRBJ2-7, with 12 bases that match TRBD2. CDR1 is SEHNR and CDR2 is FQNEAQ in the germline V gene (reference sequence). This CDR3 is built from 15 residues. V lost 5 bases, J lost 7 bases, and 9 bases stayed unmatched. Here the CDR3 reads CASSLSPGLAGEQYF. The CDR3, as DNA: TGTGCCAGCAGCCTCTCACCGGGACTAGCGGGTGAGCAGTACTTC.

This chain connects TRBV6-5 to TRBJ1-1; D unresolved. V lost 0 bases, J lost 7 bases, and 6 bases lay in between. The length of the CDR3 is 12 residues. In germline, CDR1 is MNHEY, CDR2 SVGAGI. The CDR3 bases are TGTGCCAGCAGTTACTCGAGTGGTGAAGCTTTCTTT. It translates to CASSYSSGEAFF.

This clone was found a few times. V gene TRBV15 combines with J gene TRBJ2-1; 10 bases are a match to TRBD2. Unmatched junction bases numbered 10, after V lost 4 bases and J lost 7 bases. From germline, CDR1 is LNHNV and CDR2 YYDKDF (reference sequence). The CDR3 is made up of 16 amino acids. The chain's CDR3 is CATSMGGAGGRNEQFF. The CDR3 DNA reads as TGTGCCACCAGCATGGGGGGAGCGGGGGGGCGTAATGAGCAGTTCTTC.

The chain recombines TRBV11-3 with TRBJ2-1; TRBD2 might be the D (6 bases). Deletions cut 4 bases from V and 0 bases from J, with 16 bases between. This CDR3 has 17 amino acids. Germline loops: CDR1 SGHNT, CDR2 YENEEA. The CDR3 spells CASSSEATGVSYNEQFF. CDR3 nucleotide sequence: TGTGCCAGCAGCTCAGAGGCAACGGGGGTCTCCTACAATGAGCAGTTCTTC.

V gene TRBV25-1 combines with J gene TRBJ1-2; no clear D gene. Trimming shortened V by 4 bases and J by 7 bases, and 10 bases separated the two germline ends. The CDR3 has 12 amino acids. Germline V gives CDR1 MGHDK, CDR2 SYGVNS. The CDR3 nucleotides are TGTGCCAGCAGTGGAGGCCCGGGTGGCTACACCTTC. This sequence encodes CASSGGPGGYTF.

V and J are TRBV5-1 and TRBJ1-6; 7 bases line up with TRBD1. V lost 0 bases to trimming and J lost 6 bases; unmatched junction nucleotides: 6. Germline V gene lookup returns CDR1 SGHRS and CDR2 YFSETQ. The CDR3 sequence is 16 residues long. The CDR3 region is CASSLAGTETNSPLHF. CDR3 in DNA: TGCGCCAGCAGCTTGGCTGGGACAGAGACTAATTCACCCCTCCACTTT.

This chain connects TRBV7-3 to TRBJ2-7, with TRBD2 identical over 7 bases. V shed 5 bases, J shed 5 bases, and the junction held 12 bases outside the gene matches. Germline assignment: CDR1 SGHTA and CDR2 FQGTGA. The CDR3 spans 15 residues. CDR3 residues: CASSPLGEGRDEQYF. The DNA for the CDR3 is TGTGCCAGCAGCCCATTAGGGGAGGGGCGGGACGAGCAGTACTTC.

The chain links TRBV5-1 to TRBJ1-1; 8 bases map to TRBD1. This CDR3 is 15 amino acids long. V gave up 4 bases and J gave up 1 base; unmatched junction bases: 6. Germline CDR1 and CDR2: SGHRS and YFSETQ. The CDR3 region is CASSGRQGRNTEAFF. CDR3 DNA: TGCGCCAGCAGCGGAAGACAGGGGCGGAACACTGAAGCTTTCTTT.

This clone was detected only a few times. In DNA form, the CDR3 reads TGTGCCAGCAGCTTAGTCCCCCGCCCCCGGGGGAGCTCCTACGAGCAGTACTTC. Translation: CASSLVPRPRGSSYEQYF. This chain joins TRBV7-2 and TRBJ2-7, with a tentative D call TRBD2 (6 bases). The CDR3 has 18 amino acids. Germline CDR1 reads SGHTA; CDR2 reads FQGNSA. Trimming stripped 1 base from V and 0 bases from J, with 19 bases between.

The CDR3 protein is CASSLPRGPLIIVFF. CDR3 DNA sequence: TGTGCCAGCAGTTTACCTAGAGGGCCCCTTATCATTGTTTTCTTT. The chain links TRBV28 to TRBJ1-1; D not certain. CDR3 size: 15 residues. Trimming took 2 bases from V and 13 from J, leaving 23 bases between them. CDR1 is MDHEN and CDR2 is SYDVKM in the germline V gene.

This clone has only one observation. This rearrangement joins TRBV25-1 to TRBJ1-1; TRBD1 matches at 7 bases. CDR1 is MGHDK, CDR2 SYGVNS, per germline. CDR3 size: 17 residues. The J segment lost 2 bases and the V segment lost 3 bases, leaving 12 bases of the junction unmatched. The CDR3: CASSDPRDSSENTEAFF. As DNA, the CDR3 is TGTGCCAGCAGTGACCCTCGGGACAGTTCTGAAAACACTGAAGCTTTCTTT.

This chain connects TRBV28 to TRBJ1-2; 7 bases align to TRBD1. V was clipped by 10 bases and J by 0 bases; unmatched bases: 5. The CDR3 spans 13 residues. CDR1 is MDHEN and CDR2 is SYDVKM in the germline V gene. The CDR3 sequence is CANRDSTNYGYTF. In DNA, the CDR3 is TGTGCCAATAGGGACAGCACTAACTATGGCTACACCTTC.

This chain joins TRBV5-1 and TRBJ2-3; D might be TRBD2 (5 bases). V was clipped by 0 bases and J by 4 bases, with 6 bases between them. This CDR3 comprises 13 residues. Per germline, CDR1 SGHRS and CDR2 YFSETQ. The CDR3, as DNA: TGCGCCAGCAGCTTGGGCGGGTCAGATACGCAGTATTTT. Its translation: CASSLGGSDTQYF.

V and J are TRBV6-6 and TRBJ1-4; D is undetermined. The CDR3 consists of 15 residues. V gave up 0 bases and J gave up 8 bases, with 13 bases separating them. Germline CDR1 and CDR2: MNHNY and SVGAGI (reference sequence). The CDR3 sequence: CASSYSQEGGEKLFF. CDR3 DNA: TGTGCCAGCAGTTACTCGCAGGAAGGAGGGGAAAAACTGTTTTTT.

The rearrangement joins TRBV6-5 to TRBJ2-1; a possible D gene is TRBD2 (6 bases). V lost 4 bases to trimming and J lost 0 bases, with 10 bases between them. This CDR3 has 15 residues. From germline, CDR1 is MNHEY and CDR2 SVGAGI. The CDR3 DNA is TGTGCCAGCAGTTCCCGGGGGAGCTCCTACAATGAGCAGTTCTTC. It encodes CASSSRGSSYNEQFF.

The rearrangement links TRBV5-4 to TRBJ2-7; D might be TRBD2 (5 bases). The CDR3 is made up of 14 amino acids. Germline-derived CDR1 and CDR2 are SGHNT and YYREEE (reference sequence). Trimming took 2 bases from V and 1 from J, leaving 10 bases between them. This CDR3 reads CASSFGSVSYEQYF. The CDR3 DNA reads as TGTGCCAGCAGCTTCGGTAGCGTGTCCTACGAGCAGTACTTC.

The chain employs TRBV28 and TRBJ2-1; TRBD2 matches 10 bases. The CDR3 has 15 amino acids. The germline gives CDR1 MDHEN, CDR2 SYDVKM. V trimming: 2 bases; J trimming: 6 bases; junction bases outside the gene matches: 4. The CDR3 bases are TGTGCCAGCAGTTTAATGAGCGGGAGGGCCAATGAGCAGTTCTTC. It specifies CASSLMSGRANEQFF.

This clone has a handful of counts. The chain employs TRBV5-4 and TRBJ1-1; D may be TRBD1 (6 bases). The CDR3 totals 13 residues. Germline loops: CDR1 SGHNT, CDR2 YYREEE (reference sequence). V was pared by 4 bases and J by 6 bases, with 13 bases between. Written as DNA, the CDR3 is TGTGCCAGCAGCGCACAGGGTGGCGCTGAAGCTTTCTTT. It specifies CASSAQGGAEAFF.

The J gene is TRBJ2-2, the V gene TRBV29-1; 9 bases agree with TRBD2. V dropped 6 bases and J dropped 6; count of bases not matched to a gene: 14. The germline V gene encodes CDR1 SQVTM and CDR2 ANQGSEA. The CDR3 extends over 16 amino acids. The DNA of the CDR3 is TGCAGCGTATCTAATGCGGGAGGGTTAAACGCCGGGGAGCTGTTTTTT. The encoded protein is CSVSNAGGLNAGELFF.

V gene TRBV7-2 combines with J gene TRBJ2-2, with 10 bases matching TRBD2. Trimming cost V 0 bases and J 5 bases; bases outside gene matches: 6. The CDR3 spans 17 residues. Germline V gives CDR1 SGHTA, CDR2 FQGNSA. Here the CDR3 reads CASSLALSAGGTGELFF. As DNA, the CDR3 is TGTGCCAGCAGCTTAGCGCTGTCAGCGGGGGGGACCGGGGAGCTGTTTTTT. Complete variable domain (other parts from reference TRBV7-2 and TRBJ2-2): GAGVSQSPSNKVTEKGKDVELRCDPISGHTALYWYRQSLGQGLEFLIYFQGNSAPDKSGLPSDRFSAERTGGSVSTLTIQRTQQEDSAVYLCASSLALSAGGTGELFFGEGSRLTVL.

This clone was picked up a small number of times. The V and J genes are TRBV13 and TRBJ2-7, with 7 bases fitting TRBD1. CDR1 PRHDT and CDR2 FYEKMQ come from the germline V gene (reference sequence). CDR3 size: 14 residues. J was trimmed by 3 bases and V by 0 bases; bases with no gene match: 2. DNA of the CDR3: TGTGCCAGCAGCTTAGGGACAGGGCTCTACGAGCAGTACTTC. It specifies CASSLGTGLYEQYF.

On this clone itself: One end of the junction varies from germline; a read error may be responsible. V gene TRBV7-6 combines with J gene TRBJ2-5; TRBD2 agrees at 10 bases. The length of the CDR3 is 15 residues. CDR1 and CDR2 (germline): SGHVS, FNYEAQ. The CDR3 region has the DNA TGTGCCACCAGCTTAGGAGCGGGGGGGCCGGAGACCCAGTACTTC. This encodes CATSLGAGGPETQYF.

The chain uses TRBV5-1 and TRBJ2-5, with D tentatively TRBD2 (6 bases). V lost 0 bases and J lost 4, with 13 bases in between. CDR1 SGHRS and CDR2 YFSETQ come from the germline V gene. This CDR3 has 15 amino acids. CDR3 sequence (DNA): TGCGCCAGCAGCTTGGTTGGAGGGGCCGGAGAGACCCAGTACTTC. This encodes CASSLVGGAGETQYF.

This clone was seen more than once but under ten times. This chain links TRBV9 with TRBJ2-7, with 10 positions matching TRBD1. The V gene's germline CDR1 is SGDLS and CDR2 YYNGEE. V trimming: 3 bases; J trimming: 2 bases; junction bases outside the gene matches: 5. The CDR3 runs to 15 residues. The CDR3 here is CASSAGQGETYEQYF. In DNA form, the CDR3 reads TGTGCCAGCAGCGCAGGACAGGGGGAAACCTACGAGCAGTACTTC.

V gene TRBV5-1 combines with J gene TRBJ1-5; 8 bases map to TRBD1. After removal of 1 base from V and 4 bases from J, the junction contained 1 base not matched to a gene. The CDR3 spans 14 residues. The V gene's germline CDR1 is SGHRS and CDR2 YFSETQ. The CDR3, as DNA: TGCGCCAGCAGCTTGACAGGGGGGAATCAGCCCCAGCATTTT. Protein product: CASSLTGGNQPQHF.